Shown below are 8 T cell receptor beta chains from a single sample sequenced in a study of T cell responses to AZD1222 COVID-19 vaccine (dated by TCRdb to the early 2020s). The library was prepared using the immunoSEQ multiplex PCR assay. Not all clones reach the TCRdb copy of this immuneACCESS table, which keeps in-frame sequences only. Checked studies attribute under half of the gap to unresolved V genes and leave the rest unexplained. The sample has approximately 80,000 clones on record, less than 95% of them singletons. The ten largest clones represent around 28% of the sample. The time point label here, explained by the study, means: about 28 days (+/-7) after the second vaccine dose. The material sequenced was peripheral blood, taken 28 days after the second AZD1222 dose. All receptors derive from an adult who received the AZD1222 COVID-19 vaccine.

The chain is built from TRBV4-1 and TRBJ2-7; D may be TRBD2 (5 bases). The CDR3 runs to 17 residues. Germline V lookup: CDR1 MGHRA, CDR2 YSYEKL. V lost 0 bases and J 2 bases, leaving 17 bases between the germline ends. The CDR3 sequence is CASSQDWEPTRTYEQYF. CDR3 DNA: TGCGCCAGCAGCCAAGATTGGGAGCCTACGAGAACCTACGAGCAGTACTTC.

Here the CDR3 DNA reads TGTGCCAGCAACTGGGCTGAAACAGGGGCGACAGATACGCAGTATTTT. Translating it yields CASNWAETGATDTQYF. V usage is TRBV2 and J usage is TRBJ2-3; 7 nucleotides line up with TRBD1. Trimming removed 7 bases from V and 3 bases from J; junction bases left unmatched: 13. The CDR3 consists of 16 residues. Germline CDR1 is SNHLY and CDR2 is FYNNEI.

J is TRBJ2-7 and V is TRBV28; 11 nucleotides align to TRBD2. The CDR3 runs to 14 residues. Trimming cost V 10 bases and J 2 bases; bases outside gene matches: 7. Germline V gives CDR1 MDHEN, CDR2 SYDVKM. CDR3 nucleotide sequence: TGTGCCATCCAGACTAGCGGGAAAACCTACGAGCAGTACTTC. Its translation is CAIQTSGKTYEQYF.

The chain links TRBV5-1 to TRBJ1-2, with D unclear. The V end was cut by 1 base, the J end by 0 bases, with 10 bases between. The germline V gene encodes CDR1 SGHRS and CDR2 YFSETQ. CDR3 length equals 15 residues. The CDR3 bases are TGCGCCAGCAGCTTGTCATCCCGGACTAACTATGGCTACACCTTC. It translates to CASSLSSRTNYGYTF.

This clone appeared a single time. The chain recombines TRBV10-3 with TRBJ1-2; TRBD1 aligns across 8 bases. Per germline, CDR1 ENHRY and CDR2 SYGVKD. CDR3 length: 16 residues. V was clipped by 9 bases and J by 3 bases; unmatched bases: 15. The CDR3 is CAINIESGTGDYGYTF. In DNA form, the CDR3 reads TGTGCCATTAACATCGAATCCGGGACAGGAGACTATGGCTACACCTTC.

In the case of this clone: Other DNA sequences of this sample code for an identical CDR3. V gene TRBV2 combines with J gene TRBJ2-2; 7 nucleotides align to TRBD2. V was clipped by 4 bases and J by 1 base; unmatched bases: 0. Germline-derived CDR1 and CDR2 are SNHLY and FYNNEI. The CDR3 contains 14 residues. The CDR3 is CASSASGNTGELFF. In DNA, the CDR3 is TGTGCCAGCAGTGCTAGCGGGAACACCGGGGAGCTGTTTTTT.

The chain employs TRBV5-4 and TRBJ2-3, with D possibly being TRBD2 (6 bases). CDR1 is SGHNT, CDR2 YYREEE, per germline (reference sequence). Trimming pared 2 bases from V and 3 bases from J, leaving 7 bases between. CDR3 length: 13 residues. The CDR3 DNA sequence: TGTGCCAGCAGCTTCGGGGGTACAGATACGCAGTATTTT. It codes for CASSFGGTDTQYF.

The V gene is TRBV3-1 (or the pseudogene TRBV3-2), the J gene TRBJ2-5; D is unresolved. Between the trimmed V and J ends, which lost 5 bases and 9 bases, there was a span of 10 bases. Germline assignment: CDR1 LGHDT and CDR2 YNNKEL (reference sequence). The CDR3 is 11 residues long. The CDR3 DNA sequence: TGTGCCAGCAGCTCACACCTGGCCCAGTACTTC. This encodes CASSSHLAQYF.